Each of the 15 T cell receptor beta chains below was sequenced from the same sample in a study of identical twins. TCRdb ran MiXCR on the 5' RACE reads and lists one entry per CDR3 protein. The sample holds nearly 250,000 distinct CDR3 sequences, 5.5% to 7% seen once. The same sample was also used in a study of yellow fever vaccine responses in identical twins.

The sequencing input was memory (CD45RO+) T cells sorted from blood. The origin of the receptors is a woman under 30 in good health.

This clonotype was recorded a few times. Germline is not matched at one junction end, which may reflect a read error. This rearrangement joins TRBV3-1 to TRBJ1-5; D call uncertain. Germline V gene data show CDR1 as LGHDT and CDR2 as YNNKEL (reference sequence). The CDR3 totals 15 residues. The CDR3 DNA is TGTGCCACCAGCTCTTCGATAAATAGCAATCAGCCCCAGCATTTT. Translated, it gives CATSSSINSNQPQHF.

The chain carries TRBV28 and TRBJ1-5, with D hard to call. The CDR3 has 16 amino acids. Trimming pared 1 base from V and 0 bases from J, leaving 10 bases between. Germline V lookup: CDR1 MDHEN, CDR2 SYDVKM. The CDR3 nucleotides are TGTGCCAGCAGTTTATTTCGCCAGCATAGCAATCAGCCCCAGCATTTT. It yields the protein CASSLFRQHSNQPQHF.

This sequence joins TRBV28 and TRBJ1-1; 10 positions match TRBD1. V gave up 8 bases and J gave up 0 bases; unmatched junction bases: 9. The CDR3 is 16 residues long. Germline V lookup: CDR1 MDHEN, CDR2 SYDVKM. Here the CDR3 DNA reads TGTGCCAGCTCTGGGGGACAGGGGAGTATGAACACTGAAGCTTTCTTT. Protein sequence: CASSGGQGSMNTEAFF.

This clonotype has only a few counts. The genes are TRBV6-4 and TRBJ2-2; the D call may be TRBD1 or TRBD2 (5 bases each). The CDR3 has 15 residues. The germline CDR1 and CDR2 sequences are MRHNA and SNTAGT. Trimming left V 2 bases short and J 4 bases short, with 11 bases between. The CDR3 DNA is TGTGCCAGCAGTGACGAGGGGCTCGGCACCGGGGAGCTGTTTTTT. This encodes CASSDEGLGTGELFF.

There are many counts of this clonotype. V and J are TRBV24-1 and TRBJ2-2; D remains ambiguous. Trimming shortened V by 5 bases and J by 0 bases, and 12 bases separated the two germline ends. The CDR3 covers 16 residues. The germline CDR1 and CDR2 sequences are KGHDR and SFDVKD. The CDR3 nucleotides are TGTGCCACCAGTGCCCCCGACAACCCGAACACCGGGGAGCTGTTTTTT. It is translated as CATSAPDNPNTGELFF.

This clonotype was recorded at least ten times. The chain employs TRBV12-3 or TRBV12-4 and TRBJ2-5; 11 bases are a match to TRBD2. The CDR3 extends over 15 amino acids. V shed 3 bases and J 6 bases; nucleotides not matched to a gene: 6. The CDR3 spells CASSLSSGGAQTQYF. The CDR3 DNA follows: TGTGCCAGCAGTTTGAGTAGCGGGGGGGCGCAGACCCAGTACTTC.

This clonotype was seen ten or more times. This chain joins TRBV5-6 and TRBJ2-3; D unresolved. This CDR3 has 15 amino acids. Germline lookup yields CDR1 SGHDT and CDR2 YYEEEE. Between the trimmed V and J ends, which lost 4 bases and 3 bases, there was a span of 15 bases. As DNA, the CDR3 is TGTGCCAGCAGCCTGATCGGCTTCGGAACAGATACGCAGTATTTT. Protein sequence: CASSLIGFGTDTQYF.

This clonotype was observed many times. The CDR3 is CSALLGTGGYQPQHF. CDR3 sequence (DNA): TGCAGTGCTTTATTAGGGACAGGGGGTTATCAGCCCCAGCATTTT. This chain connects TRBV20-1 to TRBJ1-5; the match to TRBD1 covers 11 bases. This CDR3 comprises 15 residues. The germline V gene has CDR1 DFQATT and CDR2 SNEGSKA (reference sequence). V shed 5 bases, J shed 5 bases, and the junction held 8 bases outside the gene matches.

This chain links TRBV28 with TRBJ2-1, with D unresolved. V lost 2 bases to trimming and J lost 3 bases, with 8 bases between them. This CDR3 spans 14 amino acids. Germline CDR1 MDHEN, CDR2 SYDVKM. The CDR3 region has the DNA TGTGCCAGCAGTTTAGTGGACGGCTACAATGAGCAGTTCTTC. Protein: CASSLVDGYNEQFF. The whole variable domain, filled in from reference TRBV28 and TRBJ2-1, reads DVKVTQSSRYLVKRTGEKVFLECVQDMDHENMFWYRQDPGLGLRLIYFSYDVKMKEKGDIPEGYSVSREKKERFSLILESASTNQTSMYLCASSLVDGYNEQFFGPGTRLTVL.

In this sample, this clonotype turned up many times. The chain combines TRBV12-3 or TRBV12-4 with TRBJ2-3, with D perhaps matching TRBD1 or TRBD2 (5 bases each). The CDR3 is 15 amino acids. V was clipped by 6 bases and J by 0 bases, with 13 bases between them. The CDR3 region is CASRLGTTSTDTQYF. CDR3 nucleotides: TGTGCCAGCAGGCTTGGGACCACGAGCACAGATACGCAGTATTTT.

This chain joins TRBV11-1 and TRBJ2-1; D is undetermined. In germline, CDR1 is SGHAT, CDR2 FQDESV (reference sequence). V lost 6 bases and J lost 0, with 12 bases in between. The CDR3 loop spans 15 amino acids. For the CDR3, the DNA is TGTGCCAGCAGTGACGCGGAGCCCTCCTACAATGAGCAGTTCTTC. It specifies CASSDAEPSYNEQFF.

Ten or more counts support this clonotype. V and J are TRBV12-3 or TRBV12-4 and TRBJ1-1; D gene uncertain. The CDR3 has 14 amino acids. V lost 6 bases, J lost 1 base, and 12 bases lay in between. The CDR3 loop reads CASSSRATNTEAFF. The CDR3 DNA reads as TGTGCCAGCAGCTCCAGAGCAACGAACACTGAAGCTTTCTTT.

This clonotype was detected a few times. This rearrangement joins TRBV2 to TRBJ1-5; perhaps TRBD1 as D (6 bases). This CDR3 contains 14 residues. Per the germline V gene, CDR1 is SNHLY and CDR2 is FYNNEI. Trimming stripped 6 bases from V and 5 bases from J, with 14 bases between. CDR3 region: CASRSGDFDQPQHF. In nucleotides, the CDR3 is TGTGCCAGCAGGTCAGGGGATTTTGATCAGCCCCAGCATTTT.

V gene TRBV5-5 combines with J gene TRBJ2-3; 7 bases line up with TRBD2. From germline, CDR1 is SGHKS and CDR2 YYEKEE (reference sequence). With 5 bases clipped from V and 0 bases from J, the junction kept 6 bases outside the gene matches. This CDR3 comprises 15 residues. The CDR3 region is CASRSREGSTDTQYF. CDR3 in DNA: TGTGCCAGCAGGTCCAGGGAGGGGAGCACAGATACGCAGTATTTT.

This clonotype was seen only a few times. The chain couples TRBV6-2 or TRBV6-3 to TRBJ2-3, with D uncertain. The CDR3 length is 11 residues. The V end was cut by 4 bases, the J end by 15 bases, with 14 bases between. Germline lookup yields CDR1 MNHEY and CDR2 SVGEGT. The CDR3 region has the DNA TGTGCCAGCAGTTCCCGGGCCTCTCAATATTTT. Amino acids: CASSSRASQYF.